This TCR beta chain was identified during a study of Graves' ophthalmopathy and Graves' hyperthyroidism. V lost 5 bases and J 8 bases, leaving 18 bases between the germline ends. CDR1 is KGHDR, CDR2 SFDVKD, per germline. The CDR3 consists of 16 residues. Using RNA transcripts, the TCR beta CDR3 regions were amplified. First-round RT-PCR with HTBI primers preceded a second-round multiplex PCR. Using its own MiXCR run on the multiplex PCR reads, TCRdb lists one record per CDR3 protein. The data show about 400,000 distinct CDR3 sequences, with around 20% seen just once and 1.5% to 2% held by the top ten. At least ten counts were recorded for this clonotype.

The sequence came from a young woman with Graves' ophthalmopathy. The specimen sequenced was peripheral blood. The chain uses TRBV24-1 and TRBJ1-6; tentatively, D is TRBD1 (5 bases). The CDR3 sequence is CATSVMGQGLDSPLHF. As DNA, the CDR3 is TGTGCCACCAGTGTTATGGGGCAGGGTCTTGATTCACCCCTCCACTTT.